Listed here are 31 T cell receptor beta chains from one sample, sequenced in a study of blood T cells in healthy people across ages (dated by TCRdb to between 2015 and 2017). Libraries were built with 5' RACE. These reads were obtained on an Illumina HiSeq 2500. A second about 6 to 11 cycle PCR used a sample-barcoded 5' primer and a J-beta primer mix. The raw public data were reprocessed by TCRdb itself: fastp quality trimming at Q25, MiXCR clonotype calling, in-frame beta chains only. CDR3 protein sequences are deduplicated, and each keeps its most common genes and DNA. The sample profile shows over 1,200,000 distinct CDR3 sequences; roughly 59% of them were found once. Of the sample, 5.5% to 8% falls within the top ten clones. Sample: blood. The receptors were gathered from a man between 18 and 35 years old in good health.

The chain employs TRBV7-9 and TRBJ2-4; 9 positions match TRBD1. The V gene end was trimmed by 3 bases and the J gene end by 8 bases; junction bases not matched to a gene: 5. The germline CDR1 and CDR2 sequences are SEHNR and FQNEAQ (reference sequence). The CDR3 is 14 residues long. The CDR3: CASSFTGGRDIQYF. CDR3 nucleotide sequence: TGTGCCAGCAGCTTCACAGGGGGCAGAGACATTCAGTACTTC. The variable domain in full, completed from reference TRBV7-9 and TRBJ2-4, reads DTGVSQNPRHKITKRGQNVTFRCDPISEHNRLYWYRQTLGQGPEFLTYFQNEAQLEKSRLLSDRFSAERPKGSFSTLEIQRTEQGDSAMYLCASSFTGGRDIQYFGAGTRLSVL.

V gene TRBV6-2 or TRBV6-3 combines with J gene TRBJ2-1; D is unresolved. This CDR3 is 13 amino acids long. The V gene's germline CDR1 is MNHEY and CDR2 SVGEGT. Trimming removed 0 bases at V and 7 bases at J, with 7 bases between. The CDR3, as DNA: TGTGCCAGCAGTTACTCGGTGCTTAATGAGCAGTTCTTC. This gives the protein CASSYSVLNEQFF.

The DNA of the CDR3 is TGTGCCAGCAGCTCCTTTGTCAGAAGCCTAGGCTACACCTTC. As protein: CASSSFVRSLGYTF. This chain links TRBV11-2 with TRBJ1-2, with D uncertain. Germline V gives CDR1 SGHAT, CDR2 FQNNGV. Trimming removed 4 bases from V and 8 bases from J, with 17 bases in between. This CDR3 comprises 14 residues.

Comment on this clonotype: A read error may be the cause here, since a much bigger clone is one base away. The rearrangement uses TRBV20-1 and TRBJ2-7, with D hard to call. The J call could be wrong; TRBJ2-5 is a better fit for the DNA end. CDR3 length: 12 residues. CDR1 is DFQATT, CDR2 SNEGSKA, per germline (reference sequence). CDR3 DNA: TGCAGTGCTGAGACGTGTTTGGAGACCCAGTACTTC. Its translation: CSAETCLETQYF.

The chain recombines TRBV10-3 with TRBJ2-1; 11 bases are a match to TRBD2. V lost 4 bases to trimming and J lost 8 bases; unmatched junction nucleotides: 4. Germline loops: CDR1 ENHRY, CDR2 SYGVKD. CDR3 length equals 14 residues. CDR3 sequence reads: CAISGLAGIDEQFF. The CDR3 DNA reads TGTGCCATCAGTGGACTAGCGGGGATCGATGAGCAGTTCTTC.

The J gene is TRBJ2-7, the V gene TRBV20-1, with 13 nucleotides matching TRBD2. CDR1 is DFQATT, CDR2 SNEGSKA, per germline (reference sequence). The trim removed 3 bases at V and 1 base at J, leaving 3 bases unmatched. This CDR3 has 15 residues. Here the CDR3 DNA reads TGCAGTGCTAGCACGGGACTAGCGGGATCCTACGAGCAGTACTTC. Its translation: CSASTGLAGSYEQYF.

The CDR3: CASSLGGTDQPQHF. CDR3 nucleotides: TGTGCCAGCAGTTTAGGGGGGACAGATCAGCCCCAGCATTTT. The chain combines TRBV12-3 or TRBV12-4 with TRBJ1-5; the match to TRBD1 covers 7 bases. CDR3 length equals 14 residues. V trimming: 1 base; J trimming: 5 bases; junction bases outside the gene matches: 2.

Notes on this clonotype: The junction differs from germline at one of its ends, possibly a read error. CDR3 coding DNA: TGTGCCAGCAGCTTATCCGGGACCCTTCATTTGGAGCAGTACTTC. Translated: CASSLSGTLHLEQYF. This chain connects TRBV27 to TRBJ2-5; the D gene could be TRBD1 or TRBD2 (5 bases each). CDR1 MNHEY and CDR2 SMNVEV come from the germline V gene (reference sequence). This CDR3 has 15 amino acids.

The CDR3 loop reads CASSLGWSENTEAFF. The CDR3 DNA sequence: TGTGCCAGCAGCTTAGGTTGGTCCGAGAACACTGAAGCTTTCTTT. This sequence joins TRBV7-9 and TRBJ1-1; D gene uncertain. CDR1 and CDR2 (germline): SEHNR, FQNEAQ (reference sequence). The ends were cut back, 1 base at V and 1 base at J, with 10 bases in the middle. This CDR3 contains 15 residues.

The rearrangement joins TRBV20-1 to TRBJ1-6; TRBD1 matches at 11 bases. With V trimmed by 3 bases and J by 9 bases, 10 bases remained unmatched. The CDR3 runs to 16 residues. CDR1 DFQATT and CDR2 SNEGSKA come from the germline V gene (reference sequence). CDR3: CSASPEVGQGASPLHF. In nucleotides, the CDR3 is TGCAGTGCTAGTCCCGAAGTAGGACAGGGGGCTTCACCCCTCCACTTT.

This rearrangement joins TRBV12-3 or TRBV12-4 to TRBJ1-5, with 7 bases that match TRBD1. V shed 5 bases, J shed 0 bases, and the junction held 4 bases outside the gene matches. The CDR3 loop spans 15 amino acids. The CDR3: CASSGTVNSNQPQHF. For the CDR3, the DNA is TGTGCCAGCAGTGGGACAGTCAATAGCAATCAGCCCCAGCATTTT.

In this sample, this clonotype turned up a few times. CDR3 DNA: TGTGCCAGCAGTGTAGGGACAGGGGTCGACGAGCAGTACTTC. It specifies CASSVGTGVDEQYF. This chain uses TRBV27 with TRBJ2-7, with 10 bases lining up with TRBD1. CDR3 length: 14 amino acids. The junction had 6 bases not matched to a gene; V was cut back by 5 bases and J by 5 bases. CDR1 is MNHEY, CDR2 SMNVEV, per germline (reference sequence).

This clonotype was counted between two and nine times. The V gene is TRBV20-1, the J gene TRBJ1-6; D gene uncertain. Germline CDR1 DFQATT, CDR2 SNEGSKA (reference sequence). The CDR3 spans 12 residues. V gave up 0 bases and J gave up 8 bases, with 5 bases separating them. CDR3 residues: CSARDRYSPLHF. DNA of the CDR3: TGCAGTGCTAGAGATCGATATTCACCCCTCCACTTT.

The chain combines TRBV20-1 with TRBJ1-2; 9 nucleotides agree with TRBD1. Germline lookup yields CDR1 DFQATT and CDR2 SNEGSKA (reference sequence). V was pared by 6 bases and J by 2 bases, with 4 bases of the junction left unmatched. The CDR3 is 13 residues long. The CDR3 loop reads CSADGQGNYGYTF. Here the CDR3 DNA reads TGCAGTGCCGATGGACAGGGGAACTATGGCTACACCTTC.

V is TRBV29-1 and J is TRBJ2-1; D remains unclear. V lost 3 bases to trimming and J lost 12 bases, with 12 bases between them. Germline CDR1 is SQVTM and CDR2 is ANQGSEA. The CDR3 is 11 residues long. The CDR3 bases are TGCAGCGTTGAGTTGAGCCGCGCGCAGTTCTTC. Residues: CSVELSRAQFF.

This clonotype was detected only a few times. This chain connects TRBV4-3 to TRBJ1-2; no definite D call. The germline V and J ends were trimmed by 1 base and 0 bases, with 6 bases remaining between them. Germline V gene sequence: CDR1 LGHNA, CDR2 YSLEER. This CDR3 has 14 amino acids. The CDR3 here is CASSQAVANYGYTF. For the CDR3, the DNA is TGCGCCAGCAGCCAAGCTGTAGCTAACTATGGCTACACCTTC.

The rearrangement uses TRBV25-1 and TRBJ2-1; TRBD1 is a possible D gene (6 bases). V shed 5 bases and J shed 7 bases, with 12 bases lying between them. There are 13 residues in the CDR3. The germline gives CDR1 MGHDK, CDR2 SYGVNS. This chain's CDR3 is CASSYTGPNEQFF. DNA for the CDR3: TGTGCCAGCAGTTATACAGGGCCAAATGAGCAGTTCTTC.

In this sample, this clonotype turned up a few times. V gene TRBV28 combines with J gene TRBJ2-7, with unresolved D. V was shortened by 6 bases and J by 10 bases, with 16 bases between the two germline ends. In germline, CDR1 is MDHEN, CDR2 SYDVKM. The CDR3 extends over 12 amino acids. Here the CDR3 reads CASRSILSAQYF. In DNA form, the CDR3 reads TGTGCCAGCAGGTCGATCCTGTCGGCACAGTACTTC.

The rearrangement joins TRBV5-1 to TRBJ1-2, with TRBD1 as a possible D gene (6 bases). This CDR3 comprises 15 residues. Trimming shortened V by 4 bases and J by 13 bases, and 26 bases separated the two germline ends. The germline gives CDR1 SGHRS, CDR2 YFSETQ. CDR3 residues: CASSPTGDAPWGRTF. The DNA of the CDR3 is TGCGCCAGCAGCCCAACTGGGGACGCACCCTGGGGGCGCACCTTC.

This clonotype showed up just a few times. The V call is TRBV12-3 or TRBV12-4, the J call TRBJ1-4, with unresolved D. The V and J ends lost 1 base and 5 bases respectively, with 5 bases between them. The CDR3 loop spans 13 amino acids. CDR3: CASSLVGNEKLFF. The DNA for the CDR3 is TGTGCCAGCAGTTTAGTAGGGAATGAAAAACTGTTTTTT.

This clonotype was detected only a few times. The J gene is TRBJ2-3, the V gene TRBV10-2; TRBD2 aligns across 10 bases. CDR3 length: 17 amino acids. With V trimmed by 2 bases and J by 1 base, 6 bases remained unmatched. Germline V gene data show CDR1 as WSHSY and CDR2 as SAAADI. The chain's CDR3 is CASSETSGDFRTDTQYF. The CDR3 DNA sequence: TGCGCCAGCAGTGAGACTAGCGGGGACTTTCGCACAGATACGCAGTATTTT.

The chain links TRBV5-1 to TRBJ2-5; perhaps TRBD1 as D (6 bases). Gene TRBJ2-7 matches the end of the DNA better, so the J call may be wrong. Germline-derived CDR1 and CDR2 are SGHRS and YFSETQ. The CDR3 has 14 amino acids. In nucleotides, the CDR3 is TGCGCCAGCAGCTTCCAAGGGACACCCAACGAGCAGTACTTC. Protein: CASSFQGTPNEQYF.

CDR3: CASSAGMRAKNIQYF. The CDR3 nucleotides read TGTGCCAGCAGTGCAGGGATGAGGGCCAAAAACATTCAGTACTTC. The chain is built from TRBV2 and TRBJ2-4, with D maybe TRBD1 (5 bases). V dropped 4 bases and J dropped 1 base, with 11 bases sitting between them. Germline CDR1 and CDR2: SNHLY and FYNNEI. The CDR3 has 15 amino acids.

The chain links TRBV12-3 or TRBV12-4 to TRBJ2-5; D remains unclear. The J call is uncertain, as TRBJ2-7 better fits the DNA end. The length of the CDR3 is 12 residues. CDR3 in DNA: TGTGCCAGCAGTTTCAAGGTTATCGAGCAGTACTTC. Residues: CASSFKVIEQYF.

The V call is TRBV15, the J call TRBJ2-7; D perhaps matches TRBD2 (5 bases). The ends were cut back, 1 base at V and 5 bases at J, with 9 bases in the middle. The CDR3 contains 13 residues. CDR1 LNHNV and CDR2 YYDKDF come from the germline V gene (reference sequence). CDR3 nucleotides: TGTGCCACCAGCAGAGGAGGGATCAACGAGCAGTACTTC. Protein sequence: CATSRGGINEQYF.

The chain joins TRBV20-1 to TRBJ2-3; D may be TRBD1 or TRBD2 (7 bases each). Germline values: CDR1 DFQATT, CDR2 SNEGSKA (reference sequence). The CDR3 is 14 residues long. The V and J ends lost 3 bases and 4 bases respectively, with 14 bases between them. The CDR3 protein is CSARPGGGADTQYF. The DNA of the CDR3 is TGCAGTGCTAGGCCAGGGGGAGGGGCAGATACGCAGTATTTT.

V gene TRBV28 combines with J gene TRBJ1-2; no definite D call. This CDR3 is built from 13 residues. Trimming left V 10 bases short and J 1 base short, with 13 bases between. In germline, CDR1 is MDHEN, CDR2 SYDVKM. CDR3 nucleotide sequence: TGTGCCACCAGAACTTTGGGTAACTATGGCTACACCTTC. Encoded protein: CATRTLGNYGYTF.

By share of the sample, this clonotype is medium-sized. The V call is TRBV20-1, the J call TRBJ2-7, with a weak D call TRBD2 (6 bases). The V and J ends lost 1 base and 3 bases respectively, with 10 bases between them. Germline V gives CDR1 DFQATT, CDR2 SNEGSKA (reference sequence). The CDR3 is 13 amino acids. CDR3 loop: CSARGVADYEQYF. The CDR3 region has the DNA TGCAGTGCTAGAGGGGTAGCGGACTACGAGCAGTACTTC.

V and J are TRBV2 and TRBJ1-1; weak D call: TRBD1 (5 bases). This CDR3 has 16 residues. Germline-derived CDR1 and CDR2 are SNHLY and FYNNEI. V lost 6 bases and J 1 base, leaving 18 bases between the germline ends. The CDR3 DNA follows: TGTGCCAGCAGCCTAGGGGCAGGGTGGGAGAACACTGAAGCTTTCTTT. It codes for CASSLGAGWENTEAFF.

This chain connects TRBV4-2 to TRBJ1-1; D unresolved. There are 13 residues in the CDR3. In germline, CDR1 is LGHNA, CDR2 YNFKEQ. The germline V and J ends were trimmed by 3 bases and 1 base, with 6 bases remaining between them. The CDR3 loop is CASSHLTNTEAFF. Here the CDR3 DNA reads TGTGCCAGCAGCCACCTCACGAACACTGAAGCTTTCTTT.

In its sample, this clonotype was seen a few times. This chain links TRBV10-3 with TRBJ2-3; possibly TRBD2 for D (6 bases). Germline CDR1 ENHRY, CDR2 SYGVKD. CDR3 length: 12 residues. Trimming removed 10 bases at V and 14 bases at J, with 22 bases between. CDR3 protein: CATRVDGGSLYF. As DNA, the CDR3 is TGTGCCACCCGAGTGGATGGGGGGTCCTTGTATTTT.